The clone carrying this T cell receptor beta chain came up many times. This sample stems from a study of neurological immune-mediated disorders. CDR3 length: 14 residues. From germline, CDR1 is SGHTA and CDR2 FQGTGA. Trimming removed 4 bases from V and 7 bases from J; junction bases left unmatched: 5. 5'RACE with 10-nucleotide random UMIs produced the cDNA. From the 5' RACE reads, TCRdb called clonotypes with MiXCR, one entry per CDR3 protein. This sample has around 42,000 distinct CDR3 sequences, with around an eighth found just once. Time point here: longitudinal time-point 3. V gene TRBV7-3 combines with J gene TRBJ2-2; TRBD1 matches 8 bases. The sample comprised PBMCs. The sequence was collected from a man younger than 45 in good health. Written as DNA, the CDR3 is TGTGCCAGCAGCTCTACAGGGGGGATCGGGGAGCTGTTTTTT. Protein sequence: CASSSTGGIGELFF.